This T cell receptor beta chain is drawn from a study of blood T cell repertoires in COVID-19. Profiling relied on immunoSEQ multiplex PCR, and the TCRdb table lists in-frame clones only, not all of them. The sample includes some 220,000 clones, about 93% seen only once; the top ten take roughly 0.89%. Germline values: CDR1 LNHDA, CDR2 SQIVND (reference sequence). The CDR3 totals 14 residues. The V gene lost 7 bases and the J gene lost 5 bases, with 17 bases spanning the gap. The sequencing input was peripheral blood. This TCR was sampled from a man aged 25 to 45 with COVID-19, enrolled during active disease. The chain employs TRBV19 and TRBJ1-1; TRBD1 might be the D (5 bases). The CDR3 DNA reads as TGTGCCAGTAAATCGGCAGGGCCGGGTACTGAAGCTTTCTTT. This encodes CASKSAGPGTEAFF.